This T cell receptor (beta chain) came from a study of T-cell memory formation after mild COVID-19. Study summary: Clusters were largely donor specific.

J lost 7 bases, V lost 6 bases, and 3 bases had no gene match. The CDR3 is 13 residues long. The germline CDR1 and CDR2 sequences are MGHRA and YSYEKL. For this clonotype: The antigen is not known.

TCRdb passed the 5' RACE reads through MiXCR, listing each CDR3 protein once. The sample yields approximately 260,000 distinct CDR3 sequences, 16% seen once. The study, taken as a whole, reports: The study detected some responding clones in pre-infection memory, suggesting cross-reactive memory joined. Clones from the second wave (peaking day 37) had unconfirmed SARS-CoV-2 specificity. Of the contracting clones, CD4+ ones lay mainly in CM and EM, and CD8+ ones in EMRA.

The sample taken for sequencing was PBMCs or a T cell subset sorted from them (not recorded which). The chain combines TRBV4-1 with TRBJ1-6; 7 bases agree with TRBD1. This TCR derives from a man between 18 and 35 years old who had mild COVID-19 (a few samples of this study predate the infection). Cell type and time point are not known. The CDR3 here is CASRGTANSPLHF. The CDR3 nucleotides read TGCGCCAGCAGAGGGACAGCAAATTCACCCCTCCACTTT.